This T cell receptor (beta chain) was found in a study of regulatory T cells in long-lasting Graves disease. Time point meaning: newly diagnosed GD, antithyroid drugs for less than 3 months. Isolated PBMC RNA provided the starting material for the TCR library. In building TCR beta libraries, iRepertoire HTBI primers were used together with Arm-PCR of CDR3 regions. In the original workflow: Taken together, the samples had roughly 63 TRBV and more than 12 TRBJ segments identified. TCRdb reprocessed the multiplex PCR reads with MiXCR, giving one entry per CDR3 protein. The V and J calls follow TCRdb's processing rather than the paper's. The sample includes a few hundred thousand distinct CDR3 sequences, 16% seen only once; the top ten take roughly 30%. The sample was also linked to a second study, of T cells in Graves' hyperthyroidism and ophthalmopathy. That paper states: A lack of ophthalmopathy progression within 18 months defined stable Graves' hyperthyroidism. A 13 V-J signature model discriminated ophthalmopathy versus stable hyperthyroidism.

Sequenced material: peripheral blood mononuclear cells (PBMCs), taken at new diagnosis, from a patient treated with antithyroid drugs. The TCR sequence derives from a middle-aged man with Graves disease.

CDR3 region: CASSLEGGGVTGELFF. CDR3 nucleotides: TGTGCCAGCAGCCTCGAGGGGGGGGGAGTCACCGGGGAGCTGTTTTTT. The rearrangement joins TRBV4-2 to TRBJ2-2; a possible D gene is TRBD2 (7 bases). V was shortened by 4 bases and J by 4 bases, with 16 bases between the two germline ends. Germline V gene lookup returns CDR1 LGHNA and CDR2 YNFKEQ. The CDR3 contains 16 residues.